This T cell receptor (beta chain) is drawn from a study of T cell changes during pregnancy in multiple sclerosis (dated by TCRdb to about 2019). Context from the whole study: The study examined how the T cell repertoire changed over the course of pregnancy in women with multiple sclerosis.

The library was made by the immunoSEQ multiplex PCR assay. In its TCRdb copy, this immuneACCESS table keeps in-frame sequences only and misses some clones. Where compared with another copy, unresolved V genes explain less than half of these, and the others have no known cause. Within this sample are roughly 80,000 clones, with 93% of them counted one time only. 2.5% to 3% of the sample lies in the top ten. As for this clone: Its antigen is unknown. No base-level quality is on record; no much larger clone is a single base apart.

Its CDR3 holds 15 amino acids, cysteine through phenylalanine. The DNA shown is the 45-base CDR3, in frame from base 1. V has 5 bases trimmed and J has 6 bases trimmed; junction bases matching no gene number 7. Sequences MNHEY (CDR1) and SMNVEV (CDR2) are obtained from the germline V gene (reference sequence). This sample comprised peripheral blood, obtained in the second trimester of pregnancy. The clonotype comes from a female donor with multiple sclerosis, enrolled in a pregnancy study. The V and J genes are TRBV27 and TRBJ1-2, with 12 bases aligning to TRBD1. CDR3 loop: CASSPGTGGADGYTF. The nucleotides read TGTGCCAGCAGTCCCGGGACAGGGGGCGCGGATGGCTACACCTTC.